The clone carrying this T cell receptor (beta chain) was recorded only once. Only in-frame clones appear in the TCRdb table, and some are missing; sequencing was by immunoSEQ multiplex PCR. The profile covers about 170,000 clones, with 85% to 90% appearing a single time and approximately 7.2% taken by the ten largest. The data were obtained in a study of T cell responses to AZD1222 COVID-19 vaccine. Germline loops: CDR1 SGHNT, CDR2 YYREEE (reference sequence). V was cut by 4 bases and J by 0 bases, with 15 bases left in between. The CDR3 is made up of 16 amino acids. The J gene is TRBJ2-3, the V gene TRBV5-4, with D maybe TRBD2 (6 bases). The TCR was taken from an adult in good health. The sample here was peripheral blood, taken on day 0 of AZD1222 vaccination. CDR3 in amino acids: CASSRASGESTDTQYF. CDR3 in DNA: TGTGCCAGCAGCCGTGCCTCGGGGGAAAGCACAGATACGCAGTATTTT. Full variable domain (missing parts from reference TRBV5-4 and TRBJ2-3): ETGVTQSPTHLIKTRGQQVTLRCSSQSGHNTVSWYQQALGQGPQFIFQYYREEENGRGNFPPRFSGLQFPNYSSELNVNALELDDSALYLCASSRASGESTDTQYFGPGTRLTVL.